This T cell receptor (beta chain) originates from a study of vaccination and CD4 T cells after COVID-19. To note about this clonotype: Its antigen is not known.

Oncomine TCR Beta short-read sequencing was applied to DNA from cultured CD4+ T cells. Genomic DNA was taken out of cultured CD4+ T cells by extraction. TCRdb re-derived calls from the PCR reads in MiXCR, one entry per CDR3 protein. The sample lists approximately 9,600 distinct CDR3 sequences; under 50% were seen once. With 6 bases clipped from V and 4 bases from J, the junction kept 6 bases outside the gene matches. Germline CDR1 MNHEY, CDR2 SVGEGT. CDR3 length equals 16 residues. The study, taken as a whole, reports: Although the median of SARS-CoV-2-reactive clonotypes rose from around 20 to 38, the change was not significant.

Documented treatment: 10-day PBMC culture with coronavirus spike peptide pools or control peptides (ViraFEST assay). Pre-COVID-19 pandemic sampling (2011-2018) yielded the unexposed donor's CD4+ T cells. Expanded clonotypes were found by TCR sequencing after peptide-pool stimulation (ViraFEST). The researchers probed unexposed-donor CD4+ T cells with SARS-CoV-2 S/N and four cold-coronavirus spikes, cells permitting. J is TRBJ2-2 and V is TRBV6-2 or TRBV6-3; the match to TRBD2 covers 12 bases. The source of this sequence is a human donor in good health. The specimen sequenced was CD4+ T cells from blood, cultured in vitro. The CDR3 DNA is TGTGCCAGCAGCTTCCGACTAGCGGGAGTCACCGGGGAGCTGTTTTTT. Protein sequence: CASSFRLAGVTGELFF.